This TCR beta chain appears in the sequencing data of a study of blood T cell repertoires in COVID-19. At the level of the study: Specimens from acute and convalescent COVID-19 originated in the United States, Italy and Spain.

Original processing methods: The authors estimated nucleated cell counts from reference gene primer amplification. TCRdb's table, derived via immunoSEQ multiplex PCR, lists solely in-frame clones and lacks some. V, J and clone size derive from that table, while D and trimming were established from the DNA sequence. The sample holds 300,000 to 350,000 clones; about 91% are singletons and the top ten take approximately 9.3%. The CDR3 extends over 15 amino acids. Per germline, CDR1 MGHDK and CDR2 SYGVNS. After removal of 3 bases from V and 5 bases from J, the junction contained 4 bases not matched to a gene.

This clonotype originated in a man aged 30 to 45 with COVID-19, enrolled during active disease. The rearrangement uses TRBV25-1 and TRBJ1-4; TRBD1 agrees at 9 bases. Sequencing was carried out using peripheral blood. The chain's CDR3 is CASSDPGTGNEKLFF. CDR3 nucleotide sequence: TGTGCCAGCAGTGATCCCGGGACAGGGAATGAAAAACTGTTTTTT.